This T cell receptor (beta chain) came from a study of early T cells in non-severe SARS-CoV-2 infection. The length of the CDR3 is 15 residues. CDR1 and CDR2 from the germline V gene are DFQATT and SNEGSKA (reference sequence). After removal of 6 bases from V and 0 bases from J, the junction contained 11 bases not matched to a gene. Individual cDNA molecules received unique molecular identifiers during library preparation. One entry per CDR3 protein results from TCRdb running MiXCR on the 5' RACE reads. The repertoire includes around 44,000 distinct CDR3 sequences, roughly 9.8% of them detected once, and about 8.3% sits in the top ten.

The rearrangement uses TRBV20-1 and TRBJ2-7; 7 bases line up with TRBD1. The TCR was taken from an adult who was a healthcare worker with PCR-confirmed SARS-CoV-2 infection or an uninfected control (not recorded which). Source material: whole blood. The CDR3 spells CSAKPLTGSSYEQYF. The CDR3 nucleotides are TGCAGTGCCAAACCCCTGACAGGGAGCTCCTACGAGCAGTACTTC.